A selection of T cell receptor beta chains follows, all from one sample in a study of cytomegalovirus exposure and HLA in healthy donors. Profiling relied on immunoSEQ multiplex PCR, and the TCRdb table lists in-frame clones only, not all of them. The table includes over 150,000 clones, over 70% detected once. The sample consisted of PBMCs. These receptors all stem from a man aged 30 to 39 in good health and CMV-seropositive. The CDR3 runs from the conserved cysteine through the conserved F or W. Size tells how often a clone was seen (once, few, many) or the class of an expanded clone, and some rows leave it out.

J | size | V | CDR3
TRBJ1-3 | . | TRBV7-9 | CASSGGRQGLSGNTIYF
TRBJ2-7 | . | TRBV4-3 | CASSQDFTGNADYEQYF
TRBJ2-7 | . | TRBV14 | CASGLAWSHEQYF
TRBJ1-2 | . | TRBV4-2 | CASSQVQGGGYTF
TRBJ1-4 | . | TRBV4-1 | CASSLPGQREKLFF
TRBJ2-7 | . | TRBV30 | CAWSLLGAFPYEQYF
TRBJ2-7 | . | TRBV10-3 | CAISRTGITYEQYF
TRBJ1-5 | . | TRBV19 | CASRGAMHQPQHF
TRBJ2-5 | . | TRBV6-5 | CASSTRESGEQYF
TRBJ1-5 | . | TRBV30 | CAWAREPNQPQHF
TRBJ2-5 | . | TRBV6-1 | CASSGATAWETQYF
TRBJ1-2 | . | TRBV6-5 | CASSYTRERPGYTF
TRBJ2-1 | . | TRBV19 | CASSIDTYSSYNEQFF
TRBJ2-7 | . | TRBV19 | CASSSNRDSPYEQYF
TRBJ2-1 | . | TRBV10-2 | CASSVRTGGVGNEQFF
TRBJ2-3 | . | TRBV7-9 | CASSLGRAVDTQYF
TRBJ1-5 | . | TRBV5-6 | CASSFGTGGNQPQHF
TRBJ2-7 | . | TRBV5-6 | CASSSGAYEQYF
TRBJ2-6 | . | TRBV9 | CASSVAPTSGGSGANVLTF
TRBJ2-1 | . | TRBV7-9 | CASSPGTSGSLGIF
TRBJ1-2 | . | TRBV5-1 | CASSLELAGYYGYTF
TRBJ2-7 | . | TRBV2 | CASSAGQAPYEQYF
TRBJ1-5 | . | TRBV10-3 | CAISEGQGASNQPQHF
TRBJ2-2 | . | TRBV19 | CASSIRAGELFF
TRBJ1-4 | . | TRBV9 | CASSVKFARARTTNEKLFF
TRBJ2-3 | few | TRBV2 | CASSERWLAGHTDTQYF
TRBJ1-2 | . | TRBV7-9 | CASSSVAGGLYGYTF
TRBJ2-2 | . | TRBV9 | CASSVLEGGNTGELFF
TRBJ2-1 | . | TRBV30 | CAWTDPPSGRDEQFF
TRBJ2-2 | . | TRBV5-1 | CASSPGGQHTGELFF
TRBJ2-2 | . | TRBV5-1 | CASKEGTANTGELFF
TRBJ1-5 | . | TRBV6-1 | CASSERVDRYNSNQPQHF
TRBJ1-4 | few | TRBV10-3 | CAISTGDSNEKLFF
TRBJ1-2 | . | TRBV7-2 | CASRWSGGSYGYTF
TRBJ2-2 | . | TRBV6-1 | CASSGGSGRWSGELFF
TRBJ2-1 | . | TRBV7-3 | CASSLLPTSNHNEQFF
TRBJ2-4 | . | TRBV4-3 | CASLPGVAKNIQYF
TRBJ2-5 | once | TRBV9 | CASSSGTGYGETQYF
TRBJ2-1 | . | TRBV27 | CASSIFWSALGGNEQFF
TRBJ2-5 | . | TRBV6-6 | CASNPGGEETQYF
TRBJ2-7 | few | TRBV5-1 | CASSLVGAAEQYF
TRBJ2-7 | . | TRBV4-2 | CASSRYRTRQGAPEQYF
TRBJ1-5 | . | TRBV18 | CASSPTGAKAAQHF
TRBJ1-4 | few | TRBV19 | CASSISRGNEKLFF
TRBJ2-2 | . | TRBV30 | CAWRTGTRDTGELFF
TRBJ2-2 | . | TRBV5-1 | CASSPEYSTGELFF
TRBJ2-7 | once | TRBV23-1 | CASPYGAGGYEQYF
TRBJ1-1 | . | TRBV29-1 | CSVERQGNGAEAFF
TRBJ2-1 | . | TRBV18 | CASSPPTEGQFF
TRBJ1-6 | . | TRBV28 | CASSFRGQFNSPLHF
TRBJ1-5 | . | TRBV6-1 | CASSEAVGTVSQPQHF
TRBJ1-5 | . | TRBV5-5 | CASSLTHSNQPQHF
TRBJ2-7 | . | TRBV5-1 | CASSLDSGGLREQYF
TRBJ1-1 | . | TRBV7-9 | CASSSTWTGWAEAFF
TRBJ2-1 | . | TRBV5-4 | CASSLGATPGNEQFF